The clone carrying this T cell receptor beta chain was counted a few times. Antigen specificity is unknown. Other DNA sequences in this sample translate to the same CDR3. Assay execution proceeded at the deep level. Generated by immunoSEQ multiplex PCR, the TCRdb table keeps only in-frame clones and is missing some. Altogether 850,000 to 1,100,000 clones are present, roughly 80% being singletons, with the ten largest covering about 0.89%. Each sample came from a Caucasian adult donor living in Nashville, Tennessee. The source of the sample is a study of shared clonotypes between healthy human individuals. The study, taken as a whole, reports: Sharing across a handful of donors was seen in 4.5% to 5.5% of naive CD4 clonotypes.

V was shortened by 0 bases and J by 4 bases, with 7 bases between the two germline ends. There are 13 residues in the CDR3. Germline CDR1 and CDR2: LNHNV and YYDKDF (reference sequence). This TCR derives from a man younger than 35 in good health. Some clones in this sample may be carry-over from other donors' samples. The rearrangement uses TRBV15 and TRBJ2-7; D is unclear. The sample was memory CD4+ T cells from PBMCs. Indicated subset: CD45RA-negative fraction. The CDR3 region is CATSRDRSYEQYF. CDR3 bases: TGTGCCACCAGCAGAGATCGTTCATACGAGCAGTACTTC. Drawing the rest from reference TRBV15 and TRBJ2-7, the complete variable domain is DAMVIQNPRYQVTQFGKPVTLSCSQTLNHNVMYWYQQKSSQAPKLLFHYYDKDFNNEADTPDNFQSRRPNTSFCFLDIRSPGLGDTAMYLCATSRDRSYEQYFGPGTRLTVT.